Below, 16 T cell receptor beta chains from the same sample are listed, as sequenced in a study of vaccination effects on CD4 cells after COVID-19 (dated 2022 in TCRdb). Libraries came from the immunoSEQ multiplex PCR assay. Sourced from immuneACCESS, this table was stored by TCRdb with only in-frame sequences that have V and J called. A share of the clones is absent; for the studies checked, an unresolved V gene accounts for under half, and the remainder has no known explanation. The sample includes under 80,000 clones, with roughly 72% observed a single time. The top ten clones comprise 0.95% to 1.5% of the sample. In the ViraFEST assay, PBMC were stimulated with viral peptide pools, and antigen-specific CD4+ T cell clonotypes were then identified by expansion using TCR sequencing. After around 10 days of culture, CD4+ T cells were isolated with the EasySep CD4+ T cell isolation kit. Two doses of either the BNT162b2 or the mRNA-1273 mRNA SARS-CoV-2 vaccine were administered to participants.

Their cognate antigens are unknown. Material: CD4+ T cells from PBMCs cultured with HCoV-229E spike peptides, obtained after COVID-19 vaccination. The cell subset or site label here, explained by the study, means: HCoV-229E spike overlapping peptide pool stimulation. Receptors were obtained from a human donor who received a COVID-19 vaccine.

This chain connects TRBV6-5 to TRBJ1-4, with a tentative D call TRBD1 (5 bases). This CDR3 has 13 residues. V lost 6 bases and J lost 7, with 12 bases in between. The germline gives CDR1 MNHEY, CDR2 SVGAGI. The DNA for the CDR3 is TGTGCCAGCAGAAGGGACGTGGCTGAAAAACTGTTTTTT. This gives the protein CASRRDVAEKLFF.

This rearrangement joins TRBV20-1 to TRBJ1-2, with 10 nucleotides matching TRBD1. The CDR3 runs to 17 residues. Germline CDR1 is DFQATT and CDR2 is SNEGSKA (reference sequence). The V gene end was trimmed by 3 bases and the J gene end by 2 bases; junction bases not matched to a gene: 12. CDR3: CSASKSGTGASNYGYTF. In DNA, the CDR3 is TGCAGTGCTAGTAAGTCCGGGACAGGGGCCTCCAACTATGGCTACACCTTC.

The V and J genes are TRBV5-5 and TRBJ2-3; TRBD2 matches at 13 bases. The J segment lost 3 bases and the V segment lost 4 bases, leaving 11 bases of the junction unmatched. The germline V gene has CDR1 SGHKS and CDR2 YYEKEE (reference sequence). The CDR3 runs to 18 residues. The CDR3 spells CASSRTLAGGDRTDTQYF. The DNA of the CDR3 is TGTGCCAGCAGCCGGACACTAGCGGGGGGGGATAGGACAGATACGCAGTATTTT. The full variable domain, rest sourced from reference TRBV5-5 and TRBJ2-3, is DAGVTQSPTHLIKTRGQQVTLRCSPISGHKSVSWYQQVLGQGPQFIFQYYEKEERGRGNFPDRFSARQFPNYSSELNVNALLLGDSALYLCASSRTLAGGDRTDTQYFGPGTRLTVL.

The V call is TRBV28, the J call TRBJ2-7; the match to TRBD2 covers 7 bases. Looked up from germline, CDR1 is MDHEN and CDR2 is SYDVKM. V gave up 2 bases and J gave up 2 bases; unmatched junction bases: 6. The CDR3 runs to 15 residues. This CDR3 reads CASSLSSAGAYEQYV. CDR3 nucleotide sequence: TGTGCCAGCAGTTTAAGCTCGGCGGGGGCCTACGAGCAGTACGTC.

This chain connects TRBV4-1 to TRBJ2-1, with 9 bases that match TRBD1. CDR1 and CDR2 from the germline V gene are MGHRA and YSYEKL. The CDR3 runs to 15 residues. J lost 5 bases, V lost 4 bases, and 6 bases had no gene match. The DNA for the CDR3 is TGCGCCAGCAGCCTCCGGGACAGGGCCAACAATGAGCAGTTCTTC. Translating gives CASSLRDRANNEQFF.

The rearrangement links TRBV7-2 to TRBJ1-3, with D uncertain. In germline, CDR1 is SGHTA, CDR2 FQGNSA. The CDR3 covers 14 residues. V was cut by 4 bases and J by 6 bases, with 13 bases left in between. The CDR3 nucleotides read TGTGCCAGCAGCTCCCAACCCTTTGAAAACACCATATATTTT. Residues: CASSSQPFENTIYF.

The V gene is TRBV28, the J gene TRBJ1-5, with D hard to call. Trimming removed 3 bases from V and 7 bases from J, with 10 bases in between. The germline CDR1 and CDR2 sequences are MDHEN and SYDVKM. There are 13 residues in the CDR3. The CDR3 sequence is CASSFSDGQPQHF. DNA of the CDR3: TGTGCCAGCAGTTTCTCGGACGGACAGCCCCAGCATTTT. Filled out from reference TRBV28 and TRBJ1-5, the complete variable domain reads DVKVTQSSRYLVKRTGEKVFLECVQDMDHENMFWYRQDPGLGLRLIYFSYDVKMKEKGDIPEGYSVSREKKERFSLILESASTNQTSMYLCASSFSDGQPQHFGDGTRLSIL.

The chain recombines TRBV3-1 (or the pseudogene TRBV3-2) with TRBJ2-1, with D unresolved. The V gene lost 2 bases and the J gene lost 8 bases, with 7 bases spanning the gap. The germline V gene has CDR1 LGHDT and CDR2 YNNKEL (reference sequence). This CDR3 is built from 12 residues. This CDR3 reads CASSQTGDEQFF. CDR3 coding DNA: TGTGCCAGCAGCCAAACGGGTGATGAGCAGTTCTTC.

CDR3 protein: CATRRGTANTEAFF. Here the CDR3 DNA reads TGCGCCACCCGAAGAGGGACGGCGAACACTGAAGCTTTCTTT. The chain uses TRBV5-1 and TRBJ1-1; tentatively, D is TRBD1 (5 bases). From germline, CDR1 is SGHRS and CDR2 YFSETQ. CDR3 size: 14 residues. Trimming cost V 9 bases and J 1 base, with 16 bases left between them.

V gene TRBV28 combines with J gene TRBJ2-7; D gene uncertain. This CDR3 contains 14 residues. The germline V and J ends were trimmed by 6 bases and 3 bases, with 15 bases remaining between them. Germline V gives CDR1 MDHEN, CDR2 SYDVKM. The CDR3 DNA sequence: TGTGCCAGCAGCCCACCCGGTGCGAACTACGAGCAGTACGTC. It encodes CASSPPGANYEQYV.

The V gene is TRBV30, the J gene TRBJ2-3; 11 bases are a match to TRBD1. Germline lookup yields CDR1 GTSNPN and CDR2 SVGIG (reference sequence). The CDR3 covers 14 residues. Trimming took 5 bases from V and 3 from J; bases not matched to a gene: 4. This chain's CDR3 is CAWLGTGGTDTQYF. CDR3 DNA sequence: TGTGCCTGGTTGGGGACAGGGGGTACAGATACGCAGTATTTT.

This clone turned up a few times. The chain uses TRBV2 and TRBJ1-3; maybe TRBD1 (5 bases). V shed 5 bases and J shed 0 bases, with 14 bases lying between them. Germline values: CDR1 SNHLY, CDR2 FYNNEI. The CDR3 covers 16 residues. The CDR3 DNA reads TGTGCCAGCAGTTTCATGACAGCTCGCTCTGGAAACACCATATATTTT. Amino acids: CASSFMTARSGNTIYF.

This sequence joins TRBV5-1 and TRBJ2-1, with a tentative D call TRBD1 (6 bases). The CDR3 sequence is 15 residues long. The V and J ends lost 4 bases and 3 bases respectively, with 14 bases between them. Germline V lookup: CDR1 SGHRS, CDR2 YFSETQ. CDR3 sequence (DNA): TGCGCCAGCAGCGGGGACATGGGGGTCTACAATGAGCAGTTCTTC. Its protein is CASSGDMGVYNEQFF.

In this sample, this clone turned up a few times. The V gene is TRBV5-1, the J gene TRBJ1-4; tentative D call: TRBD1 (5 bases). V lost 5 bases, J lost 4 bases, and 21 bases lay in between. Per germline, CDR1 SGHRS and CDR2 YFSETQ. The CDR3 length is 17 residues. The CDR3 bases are TGCGCCAGCAGTGAGGCGTTGGGAGCTGGGGGTAATGAAAAACTGTTTTTT. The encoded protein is CASSEALGAGGNEKLFF.

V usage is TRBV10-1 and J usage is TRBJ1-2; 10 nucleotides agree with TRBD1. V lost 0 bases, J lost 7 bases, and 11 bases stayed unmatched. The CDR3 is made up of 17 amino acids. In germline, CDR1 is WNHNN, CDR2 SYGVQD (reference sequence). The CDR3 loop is CASSESTGGAGLSGYTF. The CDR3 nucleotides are TGCGCCAGCAGTGAGTCGACAGGGGGCGCGGGCTTATCTGGCTACACCTTC.

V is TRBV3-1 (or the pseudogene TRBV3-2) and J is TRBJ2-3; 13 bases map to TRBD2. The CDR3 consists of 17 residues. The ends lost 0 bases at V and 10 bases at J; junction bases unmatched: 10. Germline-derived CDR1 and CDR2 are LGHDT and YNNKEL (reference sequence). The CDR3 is CASSQDSLAGGSPAQYF. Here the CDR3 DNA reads TGTGCCAGCAGCCAAGATTCACTAGCGGGGGGGTCCCCTGCGCAGTATTTT.